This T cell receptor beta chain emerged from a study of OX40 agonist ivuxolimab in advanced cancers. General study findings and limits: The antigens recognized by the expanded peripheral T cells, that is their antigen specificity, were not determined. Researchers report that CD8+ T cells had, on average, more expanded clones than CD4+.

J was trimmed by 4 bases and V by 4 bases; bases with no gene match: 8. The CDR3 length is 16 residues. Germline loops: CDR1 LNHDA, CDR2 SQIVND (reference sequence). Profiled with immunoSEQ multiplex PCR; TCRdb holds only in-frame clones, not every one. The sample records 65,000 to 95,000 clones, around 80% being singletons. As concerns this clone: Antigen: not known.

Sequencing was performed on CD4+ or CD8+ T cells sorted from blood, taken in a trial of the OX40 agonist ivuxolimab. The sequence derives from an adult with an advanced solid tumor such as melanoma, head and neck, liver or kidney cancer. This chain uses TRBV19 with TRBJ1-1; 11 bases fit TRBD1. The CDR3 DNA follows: TGTGCCAGTAGTAAGTTCAAGGGGACAGGGGGCACTGAAGCTTTCTTT. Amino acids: CASSKFKGTGGTEAFF.